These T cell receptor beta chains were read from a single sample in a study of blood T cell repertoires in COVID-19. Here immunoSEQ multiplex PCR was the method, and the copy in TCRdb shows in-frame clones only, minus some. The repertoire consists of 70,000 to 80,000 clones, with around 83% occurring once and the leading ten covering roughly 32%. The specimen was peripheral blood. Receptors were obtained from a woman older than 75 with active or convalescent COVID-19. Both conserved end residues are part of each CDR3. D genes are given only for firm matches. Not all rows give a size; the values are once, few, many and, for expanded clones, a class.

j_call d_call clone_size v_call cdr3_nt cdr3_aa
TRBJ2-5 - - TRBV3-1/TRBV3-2 TGTGCCAGCAGCCAAGTCCGAGGAGGTATGGGGACCCAGTACTTC CASSQVRGGMGTQYF
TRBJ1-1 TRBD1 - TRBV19 TGTGCCAGTAGTAGACGGCGGGACAGAAACACTGAAGCTTTCTTT CASSRRRDRNTEAFF
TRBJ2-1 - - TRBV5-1 TGCGCCAGCAGCTTGGCCCTTAGGCTAGTCGTCGATGAGCAGTTCTTC CASSLALRLVVDEQFF
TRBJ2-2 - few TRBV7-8 TGTGCCAGCAGACAGGTTACCGGGGAGCTGTTTTTT CASRQVTGELFF
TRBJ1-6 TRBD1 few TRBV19 TGTGCCAGTAGAAAGCCGGGACAGGGAAATTCACCCCTCCACTTT CASRKPGQGNSPLHF
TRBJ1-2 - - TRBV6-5 TGTGCCAGCAGTTACTCGATGGCCCCTTATGGCTACACCTTC CASSYSMAPYGYTF
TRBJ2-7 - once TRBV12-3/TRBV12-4 TGTGCCAGCACCCTAGGGGGGGAGTGGGAGCAGTACTTC CASTLGGEWEQYF
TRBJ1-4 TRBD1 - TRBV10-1 TGCGCCAGCAGCTCAGGGGGCGTTGGGGAAAAACTGTTTTTT CASSSGGVGEKLFF
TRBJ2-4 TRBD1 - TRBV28 TGTGCCAGCAGTTTGGTTACAGGGGTGCAGTCCAAAAACATTCAGTACTTC CASSLVTGVQSKNIQYF
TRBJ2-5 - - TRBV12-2 TGTGCAAGTCGGAAGCGGGGGGACGAGGAGACCCAGTACTTC CASRKRGDEETQYF
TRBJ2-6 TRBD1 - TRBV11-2 TGTGCCAGCAGCCCCCGGGACAGGGTAGCTGGGGCCAACGTCCTGACTTTC CASSPRDRVAGANVLTF
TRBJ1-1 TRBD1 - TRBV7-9 TGTGCCAGCGGCCGGGACAGGGGGCGCTTAGGCACTGAAGCTTTCTTT CASGRDRGRLGTEAFF
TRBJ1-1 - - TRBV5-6 TGTGCCAGCAGCTTGAAGGGGGGGTACACTGAAGCTTTCTTT CASSLKGGYTEAFF
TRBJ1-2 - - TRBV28 TGTGCCAGCAGTTTGTACGGGTTGGGGAGCTCTGGCTACACCTTC CASSLYGLGSSGYTF
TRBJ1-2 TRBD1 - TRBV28 TGTGCCAGCAGTTCCCAGGGGGCCCTCTATGGCTACACCTTC CASSSQGALYGYTF
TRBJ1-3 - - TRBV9 TGTGCCAGCAGCGTAGCCTTCCCGAGCTCTGGAAACACCATATATTTT CASSVAFPSSGNTIYF
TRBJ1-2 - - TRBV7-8 TGTGCCAGCAGCTACTCGCGGAGGCTAGGCTATGGCTACACCTTC CASSYSRRLGYGYTF
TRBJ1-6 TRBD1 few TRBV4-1 TGCGCCAGCAGGCCGGGGGACAGGGGAAATTCACCCCTCCACTTT CASRPGDRGNSPLHF
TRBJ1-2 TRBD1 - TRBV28 TGTGCCAGCAGGATGATACAGGGGGCGCATGGCTACACCTTC CASRMIQGAHGYTF
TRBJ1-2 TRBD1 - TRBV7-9 TGTGCCAGCAATACAGGGGTGGTGCCTTATGGCTACACCTTC CASNTGVVPYGYTF
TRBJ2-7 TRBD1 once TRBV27 TGTGCCAGCAGTTCGGACAGGGGCGCCTACGAGCAGTACTTC CASSSDRGAYEQYF
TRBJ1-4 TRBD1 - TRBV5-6 TGTGCCAGCAGCTTGGCAGGGGGTGAAAAACTGTTTTTT CASSLAGGEKLFF
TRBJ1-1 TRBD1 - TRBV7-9 TGTGCCAGCAGCTTAGGGACAGGGTTCGTCACTGAAGCTTTCTTT CASSLGTGFVTEAFF
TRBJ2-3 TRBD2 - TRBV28 TGTGCCAGCAAAACTAGCGGATACACAGATACGCAGTATTTT CASKTSGYTDTQYF
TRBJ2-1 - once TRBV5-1 TGCGCCAGCAGCTTAGCAGGACTATACAATGAGCAGTTCTTC CASSLAGLYNEQFF
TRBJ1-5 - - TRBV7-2 TGTGCCAGCAGCGCCATCCACGGGGGGAATCAGCCCCAGCATTTT CASSAIHGGNQPQHF
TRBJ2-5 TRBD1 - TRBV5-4 TGTGCCAGCAGCTTGGAAACGAGGACAGGGTTAGCAGCAGGAGAGACCCAGTACTTC CASSLETRTGLAAGETQYF
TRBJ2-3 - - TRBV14 TGTGCCAGCAGCCAAGCAGGGACAGATACGCAGTATTTT CASSQAGTDTQYF
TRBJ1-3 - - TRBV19 TGTGCCAGTACTTTGACAGAACCGAACTCTGGAAACACCATATATTTT CASTLTEPNSGNTIYF
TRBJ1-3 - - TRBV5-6 TGTGCCAGCAGCCGCGGGATTTACTCTGGAAACACCATATATTTT CASSRGIYSGNTIYF
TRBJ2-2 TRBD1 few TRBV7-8 TGTGCCTACGAGGAGGCAGGGGGCCTCACCGGGGAGCTGTTTTTT CAYEEAGGLTGELFF
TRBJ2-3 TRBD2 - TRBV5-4 TGTGCCAGCAGCTTGCTGACCAGCGGGGACCACACAGATACGCAGTATTTT CASSLLTSGDHTDTQYF